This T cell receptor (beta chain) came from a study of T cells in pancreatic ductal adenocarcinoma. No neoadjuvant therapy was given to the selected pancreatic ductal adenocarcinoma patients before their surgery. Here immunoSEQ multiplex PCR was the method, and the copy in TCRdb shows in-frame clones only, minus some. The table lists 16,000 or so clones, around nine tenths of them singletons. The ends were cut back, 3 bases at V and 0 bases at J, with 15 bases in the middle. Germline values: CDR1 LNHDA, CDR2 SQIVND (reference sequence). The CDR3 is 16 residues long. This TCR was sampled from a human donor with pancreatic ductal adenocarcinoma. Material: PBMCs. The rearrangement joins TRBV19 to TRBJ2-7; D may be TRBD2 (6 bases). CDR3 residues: CASSMGGLYSSYEQYF. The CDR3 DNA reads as TGTGCCAGTAGTATGGGAGGACTCTACAGCTCCTACGAGCAGTACTTC.